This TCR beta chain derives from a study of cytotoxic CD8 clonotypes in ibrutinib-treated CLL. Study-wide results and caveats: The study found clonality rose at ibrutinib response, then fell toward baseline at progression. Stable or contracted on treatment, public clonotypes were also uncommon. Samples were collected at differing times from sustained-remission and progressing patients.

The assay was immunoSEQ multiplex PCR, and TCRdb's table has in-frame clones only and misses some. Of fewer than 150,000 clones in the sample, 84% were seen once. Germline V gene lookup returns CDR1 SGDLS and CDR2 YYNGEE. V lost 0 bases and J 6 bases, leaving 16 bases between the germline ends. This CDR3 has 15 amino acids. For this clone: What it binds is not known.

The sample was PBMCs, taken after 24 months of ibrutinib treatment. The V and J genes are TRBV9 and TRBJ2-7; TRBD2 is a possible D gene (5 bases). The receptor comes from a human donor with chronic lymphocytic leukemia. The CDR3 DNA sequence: TGTGCCAGCAGCGTAGCGGGAAATGGACCTGTCGAGCAGTACTTC. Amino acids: CASSVAGNGPVEQYF.